Sequencing of this T cell receptor beta chain was carried out in a study of T cells in Graves' hyperthyroidism and ophthalmopathy. Trimming removed 6 bases at V and 3 bases at J, with 12 bases between. Germline V lookup: CDR1 MNHNS, CDR2 SASEGT. CDR3 size: 13 residues. From RNA transcripts, TCR beta CDR3 regions were amplified. HTBI primers were used for first-round RT-PCR of the TCR CDR3. TCRdb reprocessed the multiplex PCR reads via MiXCR and lists one record per CDR3 protein. The table includes some 530,000 distinct CDR3 sequences, about 20% detected once. PBMCs were collected from a roughly 10 ml volume of fresh peripheral blood. This clonotype was counted a few times.

The sequence was collected from a woman aged 70-85 years with Graves' ophthalmopathy. Material: blood. This chain connects TRBV6-1 to TRBJ2-7; tentatively, D is TRBD2 (5 bases). The CDR3 loop is CASSGRGLYEQYF. CDR3 DNA sequence: TGTGCCAGCAGCGGCAGAGGGCTCTACGAGCAGTACTTC.